The text below deals with one T cell receptor beta chain. Its antigen is still unknown. No qualities accompany the bases; no much larger clone lies one base away. From its cysteine to its phenylalanine, the CDR3 spans 15 amino acids. Of all the DNA, just the CDR3 is kept, 45 bases in frame from base 1. The CDR1 and CDR2 encoded by the germline V gene are SGDLS and YYNGEE. Deletion took 1 base off V and 5 bases off J, with a span of 13 bases between the germline ends. The source of the sample is a study of cytotoxic CD8 clonotypes in ibrutinib-treated CLL (dated by TCRdb to the early 2020s). Describing the broader study: In this cohort, around 15 patients were treatment-naive and ten to twelve were relapsed/refractory, while around 17 had unmutated IGHV. Responses were partial in approximately 24 patients and complete in 2; after median approximately 5.5 years follow-up, about 14 stayed in remission and some twelve progressed. Response samples were obtained after a median of approximately eleven months of treatment, with a range of roughly 6 to 40 months. On average, each sample yielded 250,000 to 300,000 productive templates and about 100,000 productive rearrangements. Of the approximately 94 people in the trial, about two dozen had longitudinal samples available. Cryopreserved peripheral blood mononuclear cells were obtained prior to treatment, at the time of response, and at either disease progression or sustained remission.

On a MiSeq, deep resolution sequencing aimed for a depth between 1 in 1 million and 1 in 200,000 T cells, with each clonotype covered approximately 10x on average. The immunoSEQ hsTCRB Kit was used to generate the TCR beta libraries. Regarding the original processing steps: ImmunoSEQ Data Assistant and ImmunoSEQ Analyzer were used for data analysis, and V, D and J genes were assigned according to IMGT definitions. Clonality, with values ranging from 0 to 1, was calculated as one minus the normalized Shannon entropy of productive rearrangement frequencies. Only overrepresented clonotypes making up at least 0.05% of the repertoire of each patient were included in the public clonotype analysis. About a dozen age-matched healthy donor repertoires from immuneACCESS served as clonality controls. TCRdb stores this immuneACCESS table with in-frame sequences only. Part of the clones is absent; in the studies checked, under half of the shortfall reflects unresolved V genes, and no reason is known for the rest. Clonal size and the V and J genes are those of that table, whereas D and trimming came from the DNA. Across this sample there are around 300,000 clones, with around four fifths seen only once. The ten top clones hold 5.5% to 8% of the sample.

Approximately 2 micrograms of genomic DNA were extracted from cryopreserved PBMCs for TCR beta library preparation. Longitudinal blood samples from CLL patients on ibrutinib monotherapy were analyzed using high-throughput TCR beta sequencing. The patients took part in an open-label, single-center phase 2 trial of ibrutinib monotherapy. General study outcomes and caveats: An increase in clonality was observed at ibrutinib response, with clonality remaining stable during sustained remission and falling back toward baseline at progression. Public clonotypes were rare and either shrank or stayed stable during treatment, and the rise in clonality at ibrutinib response reflected expansion of private clonotypes. Baseline clonality exceeded that of age-matched healthy donors and correlated strongly with circulating CD8+ T-cell counts. Sustained-remission and progressing patients did not have matched sampling times, and lymph node repertoires were not examined.

The receptor chain draws on TRBV9 and TRBJ2-1, with TRBD2 perhaps the D gene, on 6 matching bases. The specimen was PBMCs, collected before ibrutinib treatment. The sequence was collected from a human donor with chronic lymphocytic leukemia. In nucleotide form, the sequence is TGTGCCAGCAGCGTAATTAGCGGAGGAAACAATGAGCAGTTCTTC. This yields the protein CASSVISGGNNEQFF.